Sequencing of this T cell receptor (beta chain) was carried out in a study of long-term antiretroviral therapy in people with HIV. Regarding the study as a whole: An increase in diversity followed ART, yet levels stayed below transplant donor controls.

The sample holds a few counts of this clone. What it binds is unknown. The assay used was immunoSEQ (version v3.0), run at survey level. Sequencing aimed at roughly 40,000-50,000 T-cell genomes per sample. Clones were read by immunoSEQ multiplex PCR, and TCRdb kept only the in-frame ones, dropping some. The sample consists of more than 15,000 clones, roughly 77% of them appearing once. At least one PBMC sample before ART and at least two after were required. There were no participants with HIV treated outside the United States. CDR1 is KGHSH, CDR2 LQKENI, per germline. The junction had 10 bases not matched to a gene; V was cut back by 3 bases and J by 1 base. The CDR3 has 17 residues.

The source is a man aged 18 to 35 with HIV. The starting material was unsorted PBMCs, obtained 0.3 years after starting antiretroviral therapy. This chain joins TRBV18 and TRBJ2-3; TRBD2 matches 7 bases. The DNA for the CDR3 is TGTGCCAGCTCACCCCCTGAGGGCAGCGGGGGCACAGATACGCAGTATTTT. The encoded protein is CASSPPEGSGGTDTQYF.